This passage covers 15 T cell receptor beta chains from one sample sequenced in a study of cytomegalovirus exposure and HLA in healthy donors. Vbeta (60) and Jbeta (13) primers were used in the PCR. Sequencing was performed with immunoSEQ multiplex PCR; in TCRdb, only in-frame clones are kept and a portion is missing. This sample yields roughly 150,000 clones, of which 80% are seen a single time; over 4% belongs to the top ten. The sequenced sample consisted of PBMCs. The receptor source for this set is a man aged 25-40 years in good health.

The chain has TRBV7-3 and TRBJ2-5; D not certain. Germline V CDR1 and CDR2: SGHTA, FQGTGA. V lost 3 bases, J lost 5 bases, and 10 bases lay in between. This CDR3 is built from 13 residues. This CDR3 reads CASSLSRLETQYF. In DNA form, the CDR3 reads TGTGCCAGCAGCTTGTCTAGACTGGAGACCCAGTACTTC.

The CDR3 sequence is CASSYPLAGGPPTDTQYF. CDR3 in DNA: TGTGCCAGCAGCTACCCCCTAGCGGGAGGCCCACCCACAGATACGCAGTATTTT. This rearrangement joins TRBV7-2 to TRBJ2-3, with 11 bases matching TRBD2. Germline-derived CDR1 and CDR2 are SGHTA and FQGNSA. Losses at the gene ends were 4 bases for V and 2 bases for J; bases not matched to a gene: 11. The CDR3 loop spans 18 amino acids.

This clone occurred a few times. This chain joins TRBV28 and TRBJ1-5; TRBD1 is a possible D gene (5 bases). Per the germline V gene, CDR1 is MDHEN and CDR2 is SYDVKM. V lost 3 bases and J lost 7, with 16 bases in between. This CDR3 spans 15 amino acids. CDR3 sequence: CASSFGSGFRQPQHF. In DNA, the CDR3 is TGTGCCAGCAGTTTCGGGTCAGGGTTTAGGCAGCCCCAGCATTTT.

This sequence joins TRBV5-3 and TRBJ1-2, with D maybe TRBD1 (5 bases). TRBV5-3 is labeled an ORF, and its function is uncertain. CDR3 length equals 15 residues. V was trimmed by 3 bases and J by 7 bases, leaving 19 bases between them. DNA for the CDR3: TGTGCCAGAAGCTCTCGGGGGAGGGGAATCGGTGGCTACACCTTC. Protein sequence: CARSSRGRGIGGYTF.

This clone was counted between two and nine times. The chain's CDR3 is CASSLEPAGGQETQYF. For the CDR3, the DNA is TGTGCCAGCAGCTTGGAGCCCGCGGGAGGCCAAGAGACCCAGTACTTC. The rearrangement uses TRBV5-4 and TRBJ2-5, with 8 bases identical to TRBD2. This CDR3 contains 16 residues. J was trimmed by 1 base and V by 0 bases; bases with no gene match: 5. The germline V gene encodes CDR1 SGHNT and CDR2 YYREEE (reference sequence).

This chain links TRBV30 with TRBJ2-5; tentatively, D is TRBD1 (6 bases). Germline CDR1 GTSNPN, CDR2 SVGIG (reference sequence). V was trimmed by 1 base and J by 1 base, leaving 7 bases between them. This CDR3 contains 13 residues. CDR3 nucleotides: TGTGCCTGGAGTGGGGGGCTCCAAGAGACCCAGTACTTC. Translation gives CAWSGGLQETQYF.

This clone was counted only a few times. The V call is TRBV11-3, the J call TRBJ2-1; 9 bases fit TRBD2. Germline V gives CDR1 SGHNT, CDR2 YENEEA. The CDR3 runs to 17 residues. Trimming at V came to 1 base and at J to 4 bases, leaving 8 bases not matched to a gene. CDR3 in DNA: TGTGCCAGCAGCTTAGGTCCTAGCGGGACGACTTACAATGAGCAGTTCTTC. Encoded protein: CASSLGPSGTTYNEQFF. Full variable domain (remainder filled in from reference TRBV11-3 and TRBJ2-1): EAGVVQSPRYKIIEKKQPVAFWCNPISGHNTLYWYLQNLGQGPELLIRYENEEAVDDSQLPKDRFSAERLKGVDSTLKIQPAELGDSAVYLCASSLGPSGTTYNEQFFGPGTRLTVL.

Here the CDR3 DNA reads TGTGCCAGCAGCTTGGGCCGGCACGAGCAGTACTTC. It encodes CASSLGRHEQYF. J is TRBJ2-7 and V is TRBV7-8; no reliable D call. CDR1 is SGHVS and CDR2 is FQNEAQ in the germline V gene. The CDR3 loop spans 12 amino acids. Trimming left V 3 bases short and J 5 bases short, with 8 bases between.

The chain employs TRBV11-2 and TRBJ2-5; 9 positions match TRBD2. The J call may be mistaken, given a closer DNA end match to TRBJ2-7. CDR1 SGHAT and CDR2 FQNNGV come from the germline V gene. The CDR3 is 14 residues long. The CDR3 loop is CASSLRASGDEQYF. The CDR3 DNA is TGTGCCAGCAGCTTAAGGGCTAGCGGGGACGAGCAGTACTTC.

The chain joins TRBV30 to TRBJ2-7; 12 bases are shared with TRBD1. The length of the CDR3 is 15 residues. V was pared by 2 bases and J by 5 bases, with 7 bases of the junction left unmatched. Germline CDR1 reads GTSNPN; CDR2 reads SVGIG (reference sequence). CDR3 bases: TGTGCCTGGAGTTGGGGGGACAGGGGGCTTAACGAGCAGTACTTC. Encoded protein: CAWSWGDRGLNEQYF.

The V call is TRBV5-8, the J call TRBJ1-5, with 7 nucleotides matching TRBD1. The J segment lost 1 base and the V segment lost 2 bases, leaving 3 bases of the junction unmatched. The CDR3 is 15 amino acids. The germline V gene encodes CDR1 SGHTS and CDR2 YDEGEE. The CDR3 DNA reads TGTGCCAGCAGCTTCGACAGGGCCAGCAATCAGCCCCAGCATTTT. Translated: CASSFDRASNQPQHF.

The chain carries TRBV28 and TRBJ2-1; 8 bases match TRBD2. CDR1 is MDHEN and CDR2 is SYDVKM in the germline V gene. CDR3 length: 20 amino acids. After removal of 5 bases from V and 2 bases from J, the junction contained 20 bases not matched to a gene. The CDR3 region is CASSPIPQLAREAPYNEQFF. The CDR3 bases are TGTGCCAGCAGTCCCATACCCCAACTAGCGCGGGAGGCCCCCTACAATGAGCAGTTCTTC.

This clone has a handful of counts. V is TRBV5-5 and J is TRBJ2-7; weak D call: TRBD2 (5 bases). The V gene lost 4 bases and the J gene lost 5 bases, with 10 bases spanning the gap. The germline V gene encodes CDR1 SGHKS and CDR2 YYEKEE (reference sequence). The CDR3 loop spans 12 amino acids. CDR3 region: CASSPGLDEQYF. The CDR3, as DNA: TGTGCCAGCAGCCCCGGACTCGACGAGCAGTACTTC.

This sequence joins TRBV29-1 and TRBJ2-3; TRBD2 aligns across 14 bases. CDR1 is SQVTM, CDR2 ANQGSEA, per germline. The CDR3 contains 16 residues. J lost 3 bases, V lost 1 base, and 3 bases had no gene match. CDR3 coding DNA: TGCAGCGTTGAAGGACTAGCGGGAGGGAGTACAGATACGCAGTATTTT. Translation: CSVEGLAGGSTDTQYF.

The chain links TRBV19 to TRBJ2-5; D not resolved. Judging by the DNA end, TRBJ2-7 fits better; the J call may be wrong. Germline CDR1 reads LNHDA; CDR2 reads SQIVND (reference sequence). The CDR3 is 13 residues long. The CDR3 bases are TGTGCCACCTCAAGGTCAAGGGACTACGAGCAGTACTTC. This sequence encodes CATSRSRDYEQYF.